Listed here are 18 T cell receptor beta chains from one sample, sequenced in a study of vaccination and CD4 T cells after COVID-19 (dated by TCRdb to 2021 to 2024). Receptor libraries were prepared by PCR. Sequencing took place on an Illumina iSeq 100. At the Johns Hopkins FTIC core, DNA from the cultured CD4+ T cells underwent TCR sequencing with the Oncomine TCR Beta short-read assay. TCRdb reprocessing: public reads trimmed at Q25 with fastp, clones called with MiXCR, in-frame beta chains kept. When rows share a CDR3 protein, they turn into one entry using the most common DNA and genes. This sample is represented by roughly 16,000 distinct CDR3 sequences; about 60% of them were singletons. Jointly, the top ten make up more than 10% of the sample. What this sample's treatment or condition label stands for: approximately nine-day PBMC culture with coronavirus spike peptide pools or control peptides (ViraFEST assay).

These receptors have no known antigen. Material for sequencing was CD4+ T cells from blood, cultured in vitro. Receptor source: a human donor who had recovered from COVID-19.

This clonotype was found a few times. In DNA form, the CDR3 reads TGTGCCAGCAAGCTTAGAGGGTCGGCTAACTATGGCTACACCTTC. Its protein product is CASKLRGSANYGYTF. The chain has TRBV6-1 and TRBJ1-2; D gene unclear. Germline V lookup: CDR1 MNHNS, CDR2 SASEGT. CDR3 length: 15 residues. V lost 7 bases and J 0 bases, leaving 15 bases between the germline ends.

The V gene is TRBV2, the J gene TRBJ1-1; D is uncertain. The germline V gene has CDR1 SNHLY and CDR2 FYNNEI. V was trimmed by 6 bases and J by 3 bases, leaving 14 bases between them. This CDR3 spans 14 amino acids. The CDR3: CASSSEGWDTEAFF. The DNA for the CDR3 is TGTGCCAGCAGCTCTGAAGGTTGGGACACTGAAGCTTTCTTT.

The chain uses TRBV10-3 and TRBJ2-1; 10 bases fit TRBD2. CDR1 ENHRY and CDR2 SYGVKD come from the germline V gene. Losses at the gene ends were 3 bases for V and 6 bases for J; bases not matched to a gene: 5. The CDR3 runs 15 residues. The CDR3 reads CAISDIASGSNEQFF. In DNA, the CDR3 is TGTGCCATCAGTGATATCGCTAGCGGGAGCAATGAGCAGTTCTTC.

This clonotype has a handful of counts. V is TRBV11-3 and J is TRBJ2-3; D unresolved. Germline CDR1 reads SGHNT; CDR2 reads YENEEA. Trimming shortened V by 3 bases and J by 2 bases, and 9 bases separated the two germline ends. The CDR3 is made up of 14 amino acids. In DNA, the CDR3 is TGTGCCAGCAGCTTCGGCAGAAACACAGATACGCAGTATTTT. Translation: CASSFGRNTDTQYF. Full variable domain (missing parts from reference TRBV11-3 and TRBJ2-3): EAGVVQSPRYKIIEKKQPVAFWCNPISGHNTLYWYLQNLGQGPELLIRYENEEAVDDSQLPKDRFSAERLKGVDSTLKIQPAELGDSAVYLCASSFGRNTDTQYFGPGTRLTVL.

V and J are TRBV28 and TRBJ2-7, with a tentative D call TRBD1 (6 bases). CDR3 size: 15 residues. V was pared by 5 bases and J by 1 base, with 15 bases between. CDR1 and CDR2 (germline): MDHEN, SYDVKM. As DNA, the CDR3 is TGTGCCAGCAGTCCCCCGGGACACCAATCCTACGAGCAGTACTTC. This sequence encodes CASSPPGHQSYEQYF.

The CDR3 loop reads CASSFIGRGTEAFF. The CDR3 DNA is TGTGCCAGCAGCTTTATAGGGAGGGGCACTGAAGCTTTCTTT. V gene TRBV7-2 combines with J gene TRBJ1-1; possible D gene TRBD1, 5 bases. The germline gives CDR1 SGHTA, CDR2 FQGNSA. The CDR3 runs 14 residues. Trimming took off 3 bases at V and 4 bases at J, with 12 bases between the two ends.

The chain combines TRBV20-1 with TRBJ2-5; 15 bases fit TRBD2. Trimming at V came to 5 bases and at J to 1 base, leaving 2 bases not matched to a gene. The length of the CDR3 is 15 residues. CDR1 and CDR2 from the germline V gene are DFQATT and SNEGSKA (reference sequence). CDR3 nucleotides: TGCAGTGCTTGGGGACTAGCGGGGGGCCAAGAGACCCAGTACTTC. It is translated as CSAWGLAGGQETQYF.

V usage is TRBV11-3 and J usage is TRBJ1-1, with D possibly matching TRBD1 (5 bases). The CDR3 has 13 amino acids. Germline assignment: CDR1 SGHNT and CDR2 YENEEA. Between the trimmed V and J ends, which lost 0 bases and 5 bases, there was a span of 7 bases. The CDR3 protein is CASSLEGDTEAFF. The CDR3 coding sequence is TGTGCCAGCAGCTTAGAGGGGGATACTGAAGCTTTCTTT.

The J gene is TRBJ1-2, the V gene TRBV19; TRBD1 might be the D (6 bases). The CDR3 covers 13 residues. Trimming removed 6 bases at V and 2 bases at J, with 10 bases between. Germline V gene sequence: CDR1 LNHDA, CDR2 SQIVND (reference sequence). Here the CDR3 reads CASRSDRNYGYTF. The CDR3, as DNA: TGTGCCAGTAGATCCGACAGGAACTATGGCTACACCTTC. Full variable domain (missing parts from reference TRBV19 and TRBJ1-2): DGGITQSPKYLFRKEGQNVTLSCEQNLNHDAMYWYRQDPGQGLRLIYYSQIVNDFQKGDIAEGYSVSREKKESFPLTVTSAQKNPTAFYLCASRSDRNYGYTFGSGTRLTVV.

This clonotype was recorded a few times. This chain uses TRBV10-2 with TRBJ2-7, with 10 nucleotides matching TRBD1. The CDR3 loop spans 16 amino acids. The ends lost 7 bases at V and 4 bases at J; junction bases unmatched: 13. Germline CDR1 and CDR2: WSHSY and SAAADI. This chain's CDR3 is CASIVQPGQGLYEQYF. As DNA, the CDR3 is TGCGCCAGCATTGTTCAACCGGGACAGGGGTTGTACGAGCAGTACTTC.

This clonotype showed up just a few times. The rearrangement joins TRBV20-1 to TRBJ1-2, with a tentative D call TRBD1 (6 bases). Trimming took 0 bases from V and 8 from J, leaving 19 bases between them. This CDR3 spans 15 amino acids. Germline V gives CDR1 DFQATT, CDR2 SNEGSKA (reference sequence). The chain's CDR3 is CSAREGARPDGGYTF. DNA of the CDR3: TGCAGTGCTAGAGAGGGGGCGAGGCCCGACGGCGGCTACACCTTC.

V is TRBV27 and J is TRBJ2-2, with D perhaps TRBD1 (6 bases). Trimming stripped 3 bases from V and 6 bases from J, with 11 bases between. The CDR3 consists of 14 residues. The germline gives CDR1 MNHEY, CDR2 SMNVEV (reference sequence). CDR3 nucleotide sequence: TGTGCCAGCAGTTTCTACAGGGAATCCGGGGAGCTGTTTTTT. Translated: CASSFYRESGELFF.

This clonotype was seen a few times. V gene TRBV28 combines with J gene TRBJ1-2; no clear D gene. The CDR3 loop spans 13 amino acids. The germline V gene encodes CDR1 MDHEN and CDR2 SYDVKM. The V gene lost 5 bases and the J gene lost 7 bases, with 14 bases spanning the gap. The chain's CDR3 is CASSQTEMTGYTF. DNA for the CDR3: TGTGCCAGCAGTCAGACGGAGATGACTGGCTACACCTTC.

V and J are TRBV24-1 and TRBJ2-5, with a possible D match to TRBD1 (6 bases). The CDR3 has 15 amino acids. V dropped 1 base and J dropped 5 bases, with 13 bases sitting between them. CDR1 KGHDR and CDR2 SFDVKD come from the germline V gene. CDR3: CATSDFGQGSETQYF. CDR3 DNA: TGTGCCACCAGTGATTTCGGGCAGGGGTCGGAGACCCAGTACTTC.

The chain combines TRBV6-1 with TRBJ1-2; D might be TRBD1 (5 bases). Trimming took off 6 bases at V and 5 bases at J, with 19 bases between the two ends. Germline assignment: CDR1 MNHNS and CDR2 SASEGT. The CDR3 loop spans 15 amino acids. DNA of the CDR3: TGTGCCAGCAGCCCAGGGCCCTTGGATGCTTATGGCTACACCTTC. This gives the protein CASSPGPLDAYGYTF.

This rearrangement joins TRBV6-1 to TRBJ2-7; the D call may be TRBD1 or TRBD2 (5 bases each). This CDR3 has 13 amino acids. V shed 6 bases and J shed 4 bases, with 13 bases lying between them. Germline CDR1 MNHNS, CDR2 SASEGT. CDR3 protein: CASREGRWYEQYF. In DNA form, the CDR3 reads TGTGCCAGCAGAGAGGGACGGTGGTACGAGCAGTACTTC.

This chain joins TRBV6-1 and TRBJ1-2; D unresolved. Per the germline V gene, CDR1 is MNHNS and CDR2 is SASEGT. V lost 6 bases and J 3 bases, leaving 11 bases between the germline ends. The CDR3 length is 13 residues. The CDR3 spells CASSLRQDYGYTF. CDR3 DNA: TGTGCCAGCAGCCTTCGCCAGGACTATGGCTACACCTTC.

The V gene is TRBV7-9, the J gene TRBJ1-6; D is uncertain. The CDR3 runs 12 residues. Germline V lookup: CDR1 SEHNR, CDR2 FQNEAQ (reference sequence). The germline V and J ends were trimmed by 2 bases and 8 bases, with 4 bases remaining between them. The CDR3 protein is CASSLRDSPLHF. The DNA of the CDR3 is TGTGCCAGCAGCTTAAGGGATTCACCCCTCCACTTT.